This T cell receptor (beta chain) was identified during a study of T-cell reconstitution after alpha-beta-depleted transplantation in children. Trimming at V came to 10 bases and at J to 2 bases, leaving 8 bases not matched to a gene. Germline V gene data show CDR1 as SNHLY and CDR2 as FYNNEI. The CDR3 contains 14 residues. Unique molecular identifiers featured in how the TCRbeta library was prepared. TCRdb passed the PCR reads through MiXCR, listing each CDR3 protein once. The sample has approximately 350,000 distinct CDR3 sequences; approximately 10% are singletons. The material was PBMCs from the stem cell graft donor, obtained from the stem cell graft. The chain combines TRBV2 with TRBJ1-5; 7 bases match TRBD1. The clonotype originates from a human donor who donated a stem cell graft to a child with acute lymphoblastic leukemia. Here the CDR3 reads CAIWGGQRNQPQHF. As DNA, the CDR3 is TGTGCCATCTGGGGGGGACAGCGCAATCAGCCCCAGCATTTT.